One sample yielded the 12 T cell receptor beta chains listed below, sequenced in a study of T cell responses to AZD1222 COVID-19 vaccine. TCRdb's table, derived via immunoSEQ multiplex PCR, lists solely in-frame clones and lacks some. The table lists over 95,000 clones, roughly 89% of them singletons. The sample here was peripheral blood, taken on day 0 of AZD1222 vaccination. The origin of the receptors is an adult in good health.

The chain uses TRBV29-1 and TRBJ1-1, with 10 bases aligning to TRBD1. Germline trimming cut 6 bases from V and 6 bases from J; bases unmatched to any gene: 10. Germline V gene sequence: CDR1 SQVTM, CDR2 ANQGSEA. CDR3 length: 14 residues. The CDR3 DNA is TGCAGCGTGGCCGGGACAGGGGTTGACGCTGAAGCTTTCTTT. Translation: CSVAGTGVDAEAFF.

The CDR3 sequence: CASSSGRRNTQYF. In nucleotides, the CDR3 is TGTGCCAGCAGTTCAGGGCGGCGGAATACGCAGTATTTT. The rearrangement joins TRBV6-5 to TRBJ2-3, with D possibly TRBD1 on 5 matching bases. Germline CDR1 and CDR2: MNHEY and SVGAGI. The CDR3 runs 13 residues. The V end was cut by 4 bases, the J end by 7 bases, with 12 bases between.

The CDR3 sequence: CASSFGGSFYEQFF. CDR3 nucleotides: TGTGCCAGCAGCTTTGGCGGGAGCTTCTATGAGCAGTTCTTC. This rearrangement joins TRBV7-9 to TRBJ2-1, with TRBD2 matching 7 bases. The J segment lost 8 bases and the V segment lost 3 bases, leaving 7 bases of the junction unmatched. The CDR3 is made up of 14 amino acids. CDR1 is SEHNR, CDR2 FQNEAQ, per germline (reference sequence).

The rearrangement uses TRBV7-8 and TRBJ1-5; maybe TRBD1 (5 bases). V gave up 1 base and J gave up 2 bases, with 9 bases separating them. The CDR3 loop spans 15 amino acids. The germline V gene encodes CDR1 SGHVS and CDR2 FQNEAQ. The CDR3 DNA reads TGTGCCAGCAGCTTAGTTTCGGGGGGCAATCAGCCCCAGCATTTT. Protein: CASSLVSGGNQPQHF.

The J gene is TRBJ1-5, the V gene TRBV15; D gene uncertain. The CDR3 loop spans 14 amino acids. Looked up from germline, CDR1 is LNHNV and CDR2 is YYDKDF (reference sequence). V gave up 0 bases and J gave up 3 bases, with 6 bases separating them. The CDR3: CATSRERINQPQHF. The CDR3 DNA sequence: TGTGCCACCAGCAGAGAGCGAATCAATCAGCCCCAGCATTTT.

The genes are TRBV7-2 and TRBJ2-1, with 9 bases lining up with TRBD2. Germline lookup yields CDR1 SGHTA and CDR2 FQGNSA. The CDR3 sequence is 15 residues long. Germline trimming cut 5 bases from V and 4 bases from J; bases unmatched to any gene: 6. CDR3 region: CASSLTSGPYNEQFF. CDR3 nucleotide sequence: TGTGCCAGCAGCCTGACTAGCGGACCTTACAATGAGCAGTTCTTC. Drawing the rest from reference TRBV7-2 and TRBJ2-1, the complete variable domain is GAGVSQSPSNKVTEKGKDVELRCDPISGHTALYWYRQSLGQGLEFLIYFQGNSAPDKSGLPSDRFSAERTGGSVSTLTIQRTQQEDSAVYLCASSLTSGPYNEQFFGPGTRLTVL.

The gene calls are TRBV5-1 and TRBJ1-1; the D gene is possibly TRBD1 (6 bases). Germline values: CDR1 SGHRS, CDR2 YFSETQ. The CDR3 spans 15 residues. V dropped 4 bases and J dropped 1 base, with 14 bases sitting between them. CDR3 sequence reads: CASSPGGGTNTEAFF. CDR3 sequence (DNA): TGCGCCAGCAGCCCCGGGGGGGGCACGAACACTGAAGCTTTCTTT.

By proportion, this clone is medium-sized. V gene TRBV12-3 or TRBV12-4 combines with J gene TRBJ2-7; D may be TRBD1 or TRBD2 (5 bases each). V shed 5 bases and J shed 5 bases, with 10 bases lying between them. This CDR3 has 12 amino acids. The CDR3 coding sequence is TGTGCCAGCAGTCCCTGGGGGAACGAGCAGTACTTC. It specifies CASSPWGNEQYF.

This clone was detected only once. V is TRBV19 and J is TRBJ2-1; 9 nucleotides align to TRBD2. CDR3 length: 19 amino acids. From germline, CDR1 is LNHDA and CDR2 SQIVND (reference sequence). The J segment lost 0 bases and the V segment lost 3 bases, leaving 12 bases of the junction unmatched. CDR3 sequence reads: CASSIESSGVGSSYNEQFF. In nucleotides, the CDR3 is TGTGCCAGTAGTATCGAATCTAGCGGGGTCGGAAGCTCCTACAATGAGCAGTTCTTC.

The chain uses TRBV15 and TRBJ2-5, with 10 bases matching TRBD2. From germline, CDR1 is LNHNV and CDR2 YYDKDF (reference sequence). This CDR3 spans 16 amino acids. V was pared by 4 bases and J by 1 base, with 6 bases of the junction left unmatched. The CDR3 spells CATSMLGLAIQETQYF. In DNA form, the CDR3 reads TGTGCCACCAGCATGCTGGGACTAGCGATCCAAGAGACCCAGTACTTC.

The chain uses TRBV5-6 and TRBJ2-5; D possibly corresponds to TRBD1 (6 bases). V was shortened by 5 bases and J by 1 base, with 12 bases between the two germline ends. Germline V gives CDR1 SGHDT, CDR2 YYEEEE. The CDR3 runs 14 residues. This CDR3 is CASSFGQIQETQYF. The CDR3 DNA follows: TGTGCCAGCAGTTTTGGACAGATCCAAGAGACCCAGTACTTC.

This chain connects TRBV19 to TRBJ1-1; TRBD1 aligns across 7 bases. J lost 4 bases, V lost 9 bases, and 8 bases had no gene match. CDR3 length: 13 residues. The germline V gene has CDR1 LNHDA and CDR2 SQIVND (reference sequence). The CDR3 is CASSRGEGTEAFF. In DNA, the CDR3 is TGTGCCAGCAGCAGGGGGGAGGGCACTGAAGCTTTCTTT.